The clone carrying this T cell receptor beta chain came up once. This sample was taken from a study of blood T cell repertoires in COVID-19. Study context: The study drew acute and convalescent COVID-19 samples from the United States, Italy and Spain. The cDNA or gDNA used as material had been derived from T cells, B-cell-depleted T cells, or PBMCs.

Sequencing was performed with immunoSEQ multiplex PCR; in TCRdb, only in-frame clones are kept and a portion is missing. In the table there are 120,000 to 150,000 clones, about 87% of which are singletons. After removal of 3 bases from V and 2 bases from J, the junction contained 10 bases not matched to a gene. This CDR3 spans 17 amino acids. Germline V gene data show CDR1 as MGHRA and CDR2 as YSYEKL. The receptor's source is a human donor in a cohort sampled during active COVID-19. The sequenced material came from peripheral blood. The V call is TRBV4-1, the J call TRBJ2-3; 8 bases match TRBD2. CDR3 coding DNA: TGCGCCAGCAGCCAGTTCGGAACCGGGGGGGCCACAGATACGCAGTATTTT. Amino acids: CASSQFGTGGATDTQYF.